Following are 9 T cell receptor beta chains from one sample sequenced in a study of blood T cells in healthy people across ages (dated by TCRdb to the mid-2010s). The method was 5' RACE. The instrument given in TCRdb is Illumina HiSeq 2500. A second roughly 6 to 12 cycle PCR used a sample-barcoded 5' primer and a J-beta primer mix. TCRdb passed the public sequencing reads through fastp at Q25 and MiXCR, retaining productive beta sequences. Merged by CDR3 protein, the rows form single entries marked with the most common genes and DNA. This sample gives 790,000 or so distinct CDR3 sequences in total; roughly three fifths of them show up just once. The ten largest clonotypes hold about 26% of the sample. The sample taken for sequencing was blood. Receptors originate from a man aged 40-49 years in good health.

This clonotype was picked up a small number of times. The chain carries TRBV5-1 and TRBJ2-7; possible D gene TRBD2, 6 bases. This CDR3 spans 14 amino acids. Germline CDR1 SGHRS, CDR2 YFSETQ. V lost 4 bases and J lost 3, with 14 bases in between. This chain's CDR3 is CASSVEGQIYEQYF. The CDR3 DNA sequence: TGCGCCAGCAGCGTGGAGGGTCAAATCTACGAGCAGTACTTC.

This clonotype was observed a single time. Germline and junction disagree at one end, which may indicate a read error. The genes are TRBV10-3 and TRBJ1-2; 7 positions agree with TRBD1. This CDR3 has 17 residues. Germline loops: CDR1 ENHRY, CDR2 SYGVKD. CDR3 nucleotide sequence: TGTGCCATCAGCTCCGGTGAGCAACAGGGGCGAAACTACGGCTACACCTTC. Translated, it gives CAISSGEQQGRNYGYTF.

V and J are TRBV9 and TRBJ2-7; no clear D gene. There are 14 residues in the CDR3. V lost 0 bases, J lost 5 bases, and 12 bases lay in between. Germline V lookup: CDR1 SGDLS, CDR2 YYNGEE. In nucleotides, the CDR3 is TGTGCCAGCAGCGTAGGAGGTCCCGGAAACGAGCAGTACTTC. This codes for CASSVGGPGNEQYF.

This clonotype was counted between two and nine times. The V call is TRBV20-1, the J call TRBJ1-1; no clear D gene. The length of the CDR3 is 15 residues. Germline V CDR1 and CDR2: DFQATT, SNEGSKA (reference sequence). Trimming pared 3 bases from V and 0 bases from J, leaving 14 bases between. Written as DNA, the CDR3 is TGCAGTGCTAGCGATCTCAGGACCATGAACACTGAAGCTTTCTTT. Translated, it gives CSASDLRTMNTEAFF.

The gene calls are TRBV4-3 and TRBJ2-3; D ambiguous. The CDR3 covers 14 residues. V dropped 4 bases and J dropped 4 bases, with 12 bases sitting between them. The germline V gene encodes CDR1 LGHNA and CDR2 YSLEER. The CDR3 is CASSPTLNPDTQYF. DNA of the CDR3: TGCGCCAGCAGCCCAACGTTAAACCCAGATACGCAGTATTTT.

The chain combines TRBV6-6 with TRBJ1-2; D not certain. The CDR3 spans 14 residues. Germline V CDR1 and CDR2: MNHNY, SVGAGI (reference sequence). The V end was cut by 2 bases, the J end by 10 bases, with 17 bases between. DNA for the CDR3: TGTGCCAGCAGTTACGCGAACGGACGAAGGGACTACACCTTC. The encoded protein is CASSYANGRRDYTF.

The CDR3 nucleotides are TGCGCCAGCAGCTTGGCAGGGTCCCTTGGAGAAAAACTGTTTTTT. Translated, it gives CASSLAGSLGEKLFF. The gene calls are TRBV5-1 and TRBJ1-4, with D possibly being TRBD1 (5 bases). V was cut by 0 bases and J by 8 bases, with 14 bases left in between. The CDR3 sequence is 15 residues long. Germline V gene data show CDR1 as SGHRS and CDR2 as YFSETQ.

A few counts support this clonotype. This chain joins TRBV29-1 and TRBJ2-5; tentatively, D is TRBD1 (6 bases). This CDR3 has 12 residues. From germline, CDR1 is SQVTM and CDR2 ANQGSEA. V was shortened by 7 bases and J by 4 bases, with 13 bases between the two germline ends. The CDR3 nucleotides are TGCAGCGGCCGACAGGCTGTAGAGACCCAGTACTTC. This sequence encodes CSGRQAVETQYF.

The V and J genes are TRBV29-1 and TRBJ2-5, with D uncertain. Judging by the DNA end, TRBJ2-7 fits better; the J call may be wrong. The CDR3 covers 11 residues. Germline V gene lookup returns CDR1 SQVTM and CDR2 ANQGSEA. The CDR3 DNA is TGCAGCGCCCGGGCTAATCGCGAGCAGTACTTC. Translation: CSARANREQYF.